Here is one T cell receptor beta chain with its context. Using immunoSEQ multiplex PCR, the repertoire was profiled, and TCRdb retains in-frame clones only, with some absent. The repertoire holds approximately 350,000 clones, with around 89% as singletons. These data belong to a study of blood T cell repertoires in COVID-19. The receptor was derived from a woman aged 30 to 39 with COVID-19, enrolled during active disease. Material for sequencing was peripheral blood.

CDR3 sequence reads: CASSRGSGRQEQFF. DNA of the CDR3: TGTGCCAGCAGCCGAGGTAGCGGGAGACAAGAGCAGTTCTTC. The chain couples TRBV14 to TRBJ2-1; TRBD2 matches at 9 bases. Trimming at V came to 4 bases and at J to 10 bases, leaving 8 bases not matched to a gene. Germline CDR1 and CDR2: SGHDN and FVKESK. This CDR3 is built from 14 residues.